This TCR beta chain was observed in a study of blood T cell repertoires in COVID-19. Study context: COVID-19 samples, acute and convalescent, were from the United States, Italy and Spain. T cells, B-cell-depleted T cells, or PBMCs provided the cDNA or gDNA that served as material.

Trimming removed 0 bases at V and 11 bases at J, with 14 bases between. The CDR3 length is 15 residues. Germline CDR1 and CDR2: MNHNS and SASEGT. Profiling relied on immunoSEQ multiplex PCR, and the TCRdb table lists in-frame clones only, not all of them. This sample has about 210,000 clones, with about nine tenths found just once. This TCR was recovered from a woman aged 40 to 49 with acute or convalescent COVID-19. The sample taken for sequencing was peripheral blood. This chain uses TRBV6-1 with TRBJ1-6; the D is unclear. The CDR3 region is CASSEAPVGRAPLHF. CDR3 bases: TGTGCCAGCAGTGAAGCGCCGGTGGGCAGAGCACCCCTCCACTTT.